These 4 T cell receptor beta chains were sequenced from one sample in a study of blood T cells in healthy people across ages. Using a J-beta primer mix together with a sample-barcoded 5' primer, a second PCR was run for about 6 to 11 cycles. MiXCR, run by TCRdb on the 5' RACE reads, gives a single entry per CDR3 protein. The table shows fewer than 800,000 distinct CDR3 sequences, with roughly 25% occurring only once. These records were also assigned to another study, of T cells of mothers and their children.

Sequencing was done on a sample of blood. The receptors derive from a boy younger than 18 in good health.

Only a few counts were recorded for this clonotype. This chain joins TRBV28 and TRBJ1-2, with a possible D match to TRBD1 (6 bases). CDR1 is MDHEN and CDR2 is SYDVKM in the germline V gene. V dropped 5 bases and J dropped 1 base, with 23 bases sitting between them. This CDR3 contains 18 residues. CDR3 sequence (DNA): TGTGCCAGCAGTGCCACAACAGGGCGGAGTGGTGGTAACTATGGCTACACCTTC. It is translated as CASSATTGRSGGNYGYTF.

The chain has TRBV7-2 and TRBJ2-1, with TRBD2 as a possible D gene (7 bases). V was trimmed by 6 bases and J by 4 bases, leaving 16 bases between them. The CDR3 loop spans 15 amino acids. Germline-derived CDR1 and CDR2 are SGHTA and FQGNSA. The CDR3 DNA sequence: TGTGCCAGCAGGTTTGGTGGGGGGGCGTACAATGAGCAGTTCTTC. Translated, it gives CASRFGGGAYNEQFF.

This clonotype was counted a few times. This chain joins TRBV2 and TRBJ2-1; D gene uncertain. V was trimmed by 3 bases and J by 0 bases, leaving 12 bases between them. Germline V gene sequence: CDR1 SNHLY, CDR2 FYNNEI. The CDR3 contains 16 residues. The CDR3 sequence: CASSDMAGSSYNEQFF. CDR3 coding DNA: TGTGCCAGCAGTGATATGGCAGGTAGCTCCTACAATGAGCAGTTCTTC.

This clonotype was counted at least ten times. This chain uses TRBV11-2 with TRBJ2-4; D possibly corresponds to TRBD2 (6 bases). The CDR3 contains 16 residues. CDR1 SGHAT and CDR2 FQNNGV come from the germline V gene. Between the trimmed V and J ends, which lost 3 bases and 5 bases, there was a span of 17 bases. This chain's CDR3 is CASSFKGWGVENIQYF. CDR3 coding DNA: TGTGCCAGCAGCTTTAAAGGGTGGGGGGTGGAAAACATTCAGTACTTC.